Following are 32 T cell receptor beta chains from one sample sequenced in a study of blood T cells in healthy people across ages. Alongside a J-beta primer mix, a sample-barcoded 5' primer served in a second PCR lasting roughly 6 to 11 cycles. One entry per CDR3 protein results from TCRdb running MiXCR on the 5' RACE reads. The sample consists of 1.2 million to 1.5 million distinct CDR3 sequences, approximately 38% of them appearing once. The specimen sequenced was blood. These receptors came from a woman under 30 in good health.

This chain joins TRBV6-6 and TRBJ2-1; D gene unclear. Judging by the DNA end, TRBJ2-7 fits better; the J call may be wrong. Germline-derived CDR1 and CDR2 are MNHNY and SVGAGI (reference sequence). The CDR3 is 14 amino acids. The CDR3 here is CASQQKIYYNEQYF. CDR3 coding DNA: TGTGCCAGCCAACAGAAAATTTATTACAATGAGCAGTACTTC.

This clonotype was counted a few times. The chain combines TRBV7-9 with TRBJ2-5; D is undetermined. The CDR3 spans 14 residues. Germline lookup yields CDR1 SEHNR and CDR2 FQNEAQ (reference sequence). Trimming cost V 3 bases and J 0 bases, with 8 bases left between them. In nucleotides, the CDR3 is TGTGCCAGCAGCTTGGTACAGCACCAAGAGACCCAGTACTTC. Encoded protein: CASSLVQHQETQYF.

This clonotype was observed a handful of times. The chain links TRBV27 to TRBJ1-1, with TRBD1 identical over 7 bases. Unmatched junction bases numbered 19, after V lost 6 bases and J lost 12 bases. In germline, CDR1 is MNHEY, CDR2 SMNVEV (reference sequence). The CDR3 consists of 15 residues. CDR3 loop: CASRLLQGSSPRPFF. The CDR3 region has the DNA TGTGCCAGCAGGCTACTACAGGGGAGCTCCCCGAGACCTTTCTTT.

Here the CDR3 reads CASSKEGRGRYYGYTF. CDR3 bases: TGTGCCAGCAGCAAAGAGGGGAGGGGTCGATACTATGGCTACACCTTC. The chain uses TRBV21-1 and TRBJ1-2. TRBV21-1 is a pseudogene. The CDR3 is made up of 16 amino acids.

The sample holds a few counts of this clonotype. As DNA, the CDR3 is TGTGCCAGCAGTCAACCCTCCAAAGAGACCCAGTACTTC. Its protein product is CASSQPSKETQYF. The genes are TRBV7-8 and TRBJ2-5; D uncertain. The V gene's germline CDR1 is SGHVS and CDR2 FQNEAQ. The CDR3 is 13 residues long. Trimming removed 6 bases at V and 3 bases at J, with 11 bases between.

There are a few counts of this clonotype. V and J are TRBV5-1 and TRBJ2-7; the D is unclear. V was trimmed by 2 bases and J by 7 bases, leaving 10 bases between them. This CDR3 contains 12 residues. CDR1 is SGHRS, CDR2 YFSETQ, per germline. The CDR3: CASSFQDEEQYF. DNA for the CDR3: TGCGCCAGCAGCTTTCAGGACGAAGAGCAGTACTTC.

CDR3 bases: TGTGCCAGCAGCCAAGATACGTACTCCGGTACGCAGTATTTT. Encoded protein: CASSQDTYSGTQYF. This chain connects TRBV14 to TRBJ2-3, with D hard to call. Trimming removed 0 bases from V and 8 bases from J, with 12 bases in between. The CDR3 runs 14 residues. Germline V gene data show CDR1 as SGHDN and CDR2 as FVKESK.

V usage is TRBV2 and J usage is TRBJ2-3; D might be TRBD2 (7 bases). CDR3 length: 15 residues. The V gene's germline CDR1 is SNHLY and CDR2 FYNNEI. Trimming stripped 6 bases from V and 0 bases from J, with 13 bases between. The CDR3 reads CASRFAGASTDTQYF. Written as DNA, the CDR3 is TGTGCCAGCAGGTTTGCGGGGGCGAGCACAGATACGCAGTATTTT.

This chain joins TRBV5-1 and TRBJ2-1; 7 bases match TRBD1. Germline loops: CDR1 SGHRS, CDR2 YFSETQ. The V segment lost 1 base and the J segment 10 bases; nucleotides outside the gene matches: 8. The CDR3 has 14 amino acids. Here the CDR3 DNA reads TGCGCCAGCAGCTTGTCGACAGGGAATCACGAGCAGTTCTTC. It is translated as CASSLSTGNHEQFF.

The V and J genes are TRBV20-1 and TRBJ2-2, with 10 bases fitting TRBD2. The CDR3 has 15 residues. The germline V gene has CDR1 DFQATT and CDR2 SNEGSKA (reference sequence). J was trimmed by 6 bases and V by 1 base; bases with no gene match: 5. CDR3 coding DNA: TGCAGTGCTAGAGTCGCAAGCGGGAGGGCCGGGGAGCTGTTTTTT. Translating it yields CSARVASGRAGELFF.

The chain recombines TRBV7-2 with TRBJ2-5, with D possibly being TRBD2 (6 bases). The CDR3 has 15 amino acids. The germline V and J ends were trimmed by 1 base and 5 bases, with 14 bases remaining between them. Germline V CDR1 and CDR2: SGHTA, FQGNSA. The DNA for the CDR3 is TGTGCCAGCAGCTTAGTGCGGGGATTCGGGGAGACCCAGTACTTC. Its protein is CASSLVRGFGETQYF.

The chain couples TRBV6-5 to TRBJ2-7; TRBD1 matches at 7 bases. Losses at the gene ends were 6 bases for V and 3 bases for J; bases not matched to a gene: 11. The CDR3 consists of 15 residues. CDR1 and CDR2 from the germline V gene are MNHEY and SVGAGI. The CDR3: CASRPDRENRYEQYF. The DNA of the CDR3 is TGTGCCAGCAGACCCGACAGGGAAAATCGCTACGAGCAGTACTTC.

CDR3 coding DNA: TGTGCCAGCAGCTTCCGAGAACTTAGCGGGGGGGCGAACAATGAGCAGTTCTTC. Its translation is CASSFRELSGGANNEQFF. This chain connects TRBV5-4 to TRBJ2-1, with 11 bases matching TRBD2. From germline, CDR1 is SGHNT and CDR2 YYREEE (reference sequence). Trimming at V came to 2 bases and at J to 5 bases, leaving 12 bases not matched to a gene. The CDR3 runs to 18 residues.

The rearrangement links TRBV15 to TRBJ2-1, with 9 bases matching TRBD2. CDR3 size: 15 residues. CDR1 and CDR2 (germline): LNHNV, YYDKDF (reference sequence). J was trimmed by 3 bases and V by 5 bases; bases with no gene match: 5. CDR3 DNA: TGTGCCACCAGCCTTAGCGGGGGAGTCTACAATGAGCAGTTCTTC. Translating it yields CATSLSGGVYNEQFF. The full variable domain, rest sourced from reference TRBV15 and TRBJ2-1, is DAMVIQNPRYQVTQFGKPVTLSCSQTLNHNVMYWYQQKSSQAPKLLFHYYDKDFNNEADTPDNFQSRRPNTSFCFLDIRSPGLGDTAMYLCATSLSGGVYNEQFFGPGTRLTVL.

In this sample, this clonotype turned up a few times. The chain couples TRBV7-9 to TRBJ2-3; D perhaps matches TRBD1 (5 bases). The CDR3 sequence is 14 residues long. Germline CDR1 SEHNR, CDR2 FQNEAQ (reference sequence). V lost 5 bases and J 2 bases, leaving 11 bases between the germline ends. The chain's CDR3 is CASSPRQSTDTQYF. DNA of the CDR3: TGTGCCAGCAGCCCTCGACAGTCCACAGATACGCAGTATTTT.

The chain carries TRBV6-4 and TRBJ2-1; the D gene is possibly TRBD2 (6 bases). From germline, CDR1 is MRHNA and CDR2 SNTAGT. Trimming removed 6 bases at V and 9 bases at J, with 12 bases between. The CDR3 loop spans 12 amino acids. The CDR3 is CASSPSGGEQFF. The CDR3 nucleotides are TGTGCCAGCAGCCCTTCCGGGGGTGAGCAGTTCTTC.

For the CDR3, the DNA is TGCGCCAGCAGCGTGGACAGCAATAATTCACCCCTCCACTTT. Its protein product is CASSVDSNNSPLHF. This chain uses TRBV5-1 with TRBJ1-6, with D possibly being TRBD1 (6 bases). This CDR3 spans 14 amino acids. The germline V gene has CDR1 SGHRS and CDR2 YFSETQ. The V gene lost 4 bases and the J gene lost 5 bases, with 10 bases spanning the gap. The full variable domain, completed using reference TRBV5-1 and TRBJ1-6, is KAGVTQTPRYLIKTRGQQVTLSCSPISGHRSVSWYQQTPGQGLQFLFEYFSETQRNKGNFPGRFSGRQFSNSRSEMNVSTLELGDSALYLCASSVDSNNSPLHFGNGTRLTVT.

This clonotype was seen more than once but under ten times. This CDR3 reads CASSSQGARKNTGELFF. Here the CDR3 DNA reads TGCGCCAGCAGCAGCCAGGGGGCAAGAAAGAACACCGGGGAGCTGTTTTTT. The rearrangement links TRBV5-1 to TRBJ2-2, with 8 bases aligning to TRBD1. Per the germline V gene, CDR1 is SGHRS and CDR2 is YFSETQ. V was pared by 4 bases and J by 1 base, with 9 bases of the junction left unmatched. The CDR3 covers 17 residues.

This clonotype showed up just a few times. CDR3 region: CASSQPQGPEQYF. Here the CDR3 DNA reads TGCGCCAGCAGCCAACCACAGGGTCCCGAGCAGTACTTC. The chain uses TRBV4-1 and TRBJ2-7, with D possibly matching TRBD1 (6 bases). Trimming cost V 2 bases and J 6 bases, with 11 bases left between them. The CDR3 contains 13 residues. In germline, CDR1 is MGHRA, CDR2 YSYEKL.

This clonotype is judged medium-sized. V is TRBV5-1 and J is TRBJ2-4; tentative D call: TRBD2 (6 bases). Trimming removed 3 bases at V and 6 bases at J, with 7 bases between. Germline V gene data show CDR1 as SGHRS and CDR2 as YFSETQ. The CDR3 length is 12 residues. This chain's CDR3 is CASSSEGNIQYF. The CDR3 DNA reads TGCGCCAGCAGCTCGGAGGGAAACATTCAGTACTTC.

Turning to this clonotype: In this CDR3 the conserved last residue, phenylalanine or tryptophan, is missing, so a read error is likely. The chain employs TRBV12-3 or TRBV12-4 and TRBJ1-1; D is uncertain. V lost 5 bases to trimming and J lost 4 bases, with 5 bases between them. The CDR3 totals 11 residues. For the CDR3, the DNA is TGTGCCAGCAGTCGGTCCACTGAAGCTTTCTCT. Translating it yields CASSRSTEAFS.

The chain uses TRBV19 and TRBJ2-1; 14 bases map to TRBD2. V was clipped by 7 bases and J by 10 bases; unmatched bases: 9. This CDR3 has 15 amino acids. CDR1 LNHDA and CDR2 SQIVND come from the germline V gene (reference sequence). The CDR3 spells CASTGTSGGRGEQFF. The CDR3 bases are TGTGCCAGTACCGGGACTAGCGGGGGTCGTGGGGAGCAGTTCTTC.

The V gene is TRBV20-1, the J gene TRBJ1-2, with unresolved D. Trimming shortened V by 2 bases and J by 5 bases, and 12 bases separated the two germline ends. CDR3 length: 13 residues. CDR1 is DFQATT and CDR2 is SNEGSKA in the germline V gene (reference sequence). The CDR3 DNA follows: TGCAGTGCTAGACAAGGGCTAGGGTATGGCTACACCTTC. Its translation: CSARQGLGYGYTF.

The sample holds a few counts of this clonotype. J is TRBJ2-1 and V is TRBV3-1; D is unresolved. The CDR3 loop spans 12 amino acids. Trimming cost V 2 bases and J 8 bases, with 7 bases left between them. Germline assignment: CDR1 LGHDT and CDR2 YNNKEL (reference sequence). The CDR3 loop is CASSQRLDEQFF. In nucleotides, the CDR3 is TGTGCCAGCAGCCAAAGGCTCGATGAGCAGTTCTTC.

The rearrangement links TRBV12-3 or TRBV12-4 to TRBJ1-1, with 7 bases identical to TRBD1. This CDR3 has 14 residues. V lost 5 bases and J lost 2; bases outside the gene matches: 5. CDR3 bases: TGTGCCAGCAGTGAGACAGGGTTTAACACTGAAGCTTTCTTT. It is translated as CASSETGFNTEAFF.

This clonotype was observed a few times. The gene calls are TRBV20-1 and TRBJ1-2, with D unclear. V was trimmed by 5 bases and J by 0 bases, leaving 10 bases between them. The germline V gene has CDR1 DFQATT and CDR2 SNEGSKA (reference sequence). The CDR3 runs to 13 residues. In DNA, the CDR3 is TGCAGTGCTCGACAAATAGCTAACTATGGCTACACCTTC. This sequence encodes CSARQIANYGYTF.

V and J are TRBV10-3 and TRBJ1-3; the D gene is possibly TRBD1 (6 bases). Germline V gives CDR1 ENHRY, CDR2 SYGVKD. Between the trimmed V and J ends, which lost 6 bases and 0 bases, there was a span of 12 bases. This CDR3 spans 15 amino acids. CDR3 residues: CAIRGTGSSGNTIYF. In DNA, the CDR3 is TGTGCCATCAGAGGAACAGGGAGCTCTGGAAACACCATATATTTT.

The chain combines TRBV6-6 with TRBJ2-5, with D possibly being TRBD1 (6 bases). V shed 6 bases and J shed 4 bases, with 9 bases lying between them. The germline V gene encodes CDR1 MNHNY and CDR2 SVGAGI (reference sequence). This CDR3 has 12 amino acids. The CDR3 spells CASRIQGETQYF. The CDR3 bases are TGTGCCAGCAGGATACAGGGAGAGACCCAGTACTTC.

CDR3 coding DNA: TGTGCCAGCAGTTATCCTAGCGGCAACAATGAGCAGTTCTTC. Translation: CASSYPSGNNEQFF. The rearrangement joins TRBV6-2 or TRBV6-3 to TRBJ2-1; 7 bases align to TRBD2. CDR1 is MNHEY and CDR2 is SVGEGT in the germline V gene. The CDR3 is made up of 14 amino acids. With V trimmed by 3 bases and J by 5 bases, 4 bases remained unmatched.

V usage is TRBV20-1 and J usage is TRBJ1-1, with D uncertain. CDR3 length equals 11 residues. CDR1 DFQATT and CDR2 SNEGSKA come from the germline V gene (reference sequence). V dropped 5 bases and J dropped 1 base, with 5 bases sitting between them. The CDR3 DNA is TGCAGTGCTCTGGGGAACACTGAAGCTTTCTTT. Translated: CSALGNTEAFF.

J is TRBJ1-1 and V is TRBV10-3, with no clear D. This CDR3 spans 13 amino acids. CDR1 and CDR2 from the germline V gene are ENHRY and SYGVKD. With 0 bases removed from V and 6 bases from J, the gap between germline ends came to 8 bases. The CDR3 DNA follows: TGTGCCATCAGTGAGTCGATCCCAGCTGAAGCTTTCTTT. The encoded protein is CAISESIPAEAFF.

A few counts support this clonotype. The genes are TRBV6-2 or TRBV6-3 and TRBJ1-2; weak D call: TRBD1 (5 bases). V lost 0 bases and J 1 base, leaving 12 bases between the germline ends. Per germline, CDR1 MNHEY and CDR2 SVGEGT. There are 16 residues in the CDR3. The CDR3 reads CASSYSPGPNNYGYTF. The DNA for the CDR3 is TGTGCCAGCAGTTACTCGCCGGGACCCAATAACTATGGCTACACCTTC.